The 8 T cell receptor beta chains below all came from one sample that was sequenced in a study of blood T cell repertoires in COVID-19. Assay used: immunoSEQ multiplex PCR; TCRdb lists only in-frame clones, some missing. This table has roughly 300,000 clones, roughly 85% appearing once. Sequencing was carried out using peripheral blood. Receptors originate from a woman aged 45 to 65 who had recovered from COVID-19.

The chain carries TRBV4-3 and TRBJ2-7, with 12 nucleotides matching TRBD2. In germline, CDR1 is LGHNA, CDR2 YSLEER. The CDR3 is made up of 15 amino acids. V shed 3 bases and J 3 bases; nucleotides not matched to a gene: 3. CDR3 sequence (DNA): TGCGCCAGCAGCCACCGGACTAGCGGGAACTACGAGCAGTACTTC. Amino acids: CASSHRTSGNYEQYF.

The genes are TRBV28 and TRBJ2-1; 8 nucleotides agree with TRBD2. The CDR3 length is 13 residues. The V gene end was trimmed by 5 bases and the J gene end by 8 bases; junction bases not matched to a gene: 5. CDR1 and CDR2 from the germline V gene are MDHEN and SYDVKM. CDR3 loop: CASSLGGADEQFF. The CDR3 DNA is TGTGCCAGCAGTCTCGGGGGGGCCGATGAGCAGTTCTTC.

The chain carries TRBV27 and TRBJ2-7; TRBD2 agrees at 11 bases. This CDR3 contains 16 residues. V was pared by 3 bases and J by 3 bases, with 7 bases of the junction left unmatched. Germline values: CDR1 MNHEY, CDR2 SMNVEV (reference sequence). The CDR3 DNA is TGTGCCAGCAGTTTGATGCTAGCGGGGGGCCTCTACGAGCAGTACTTC. This translates into CASSLMLAGGLYEQYF.

The V and J genes are TRBV4-3 and TRBJ2-7, with TRBD1 matching over 11 bases. V shed 0 bases and J 3 bases; nucleotides not matched to a gene: 4. The CDR3 runs to 16 residues. Germline CDR1 LGHNA, CDR2 YSLEER. The CDR3 nucleotides are TGCGCCAGCAGCCAAGATCAAGGGACAGGGGGCTACGAGCAGTACTTC. This codes for CASSQDQGTGGYEQYF.

In this sample, this clone turned up a few times. The chain is built from TRBV29-1 and TRBJ2-7, with D perhaps TRBD2 (5 bases). Germline values: CDR1 SQVTM, CDR2 ANQGSEA. The CDR3 runs to 13 residues. V lost 4 bases and J 3 bases, leaving 13 bases between the germline ends. CDR3 residues: CSVAAGRGYEQYF. The CDR3 nucleotides read TGCAGCGTTGCGGCAGGCCGGGGCTACGAGCAGTACTTC.

The chain is built from TRBV5-1 and TRBJ1-1, with D maybe TRBD1 (5 bases). Germline V gene sequence: CDR1 SGHRS, CDR2 YFSETQ. This CDR3 region has 15 residues. V dropped 6 bases and J dropped 4 bases, with 19 bases sitting between them. This CDR3 is CASTLGLGLGTEAFF. The CDR3 DNA reads as TGCGCCAGCACCCTAGGCTTGGGGCTGGGCACTGAAGCTTTCTTT.

This sequence joins TRBV9 and TRBJ2-7; no definite D call. Between the trimmed V and J ends, which lost 4 bases and 2 bases, there was a span of 13 bases. CDR3 length equals 14 residues. CDR1 and CDR2 from the germline V gene are SGDLS and YYNGEE. CDR3 sequence: CASSPRGSAYEQYF. CDR3 DNA: TGTGCCAGCAGCCCCCGCGGATCGGCCTACGAGCAGTACTTC. The variable domain in full, completed from reference TRBV9 and TRBJ2-7, reads DSGVTQTPKHLITATGQRVTLRCSPRSGDLSVYWYQQSLDQGLQFLIQYYNGEERAKGNILERFSAQQFPDLHSELNLSSLELGDSALYFCASSPRGSAYEQYFGPGTRLTVT.

This sequence joins TRBV4-2 and TRBJ1-2, with D uncertain. The CDR3 totals 16 residues. The V end lost 1 base, the J end lost 8 bases, and 20 bases lay between the germline ends. Germline-derived CDR1 and CDR2 are LGHNA and YNFKEQ. The CDR3 region has the DNA TGTGCCAGCAGCCAAGCCCCCGCATCAGGCTCCGGAGGCTACACCTTC. Translated, it gives CASSQAPASGSGGYTF.